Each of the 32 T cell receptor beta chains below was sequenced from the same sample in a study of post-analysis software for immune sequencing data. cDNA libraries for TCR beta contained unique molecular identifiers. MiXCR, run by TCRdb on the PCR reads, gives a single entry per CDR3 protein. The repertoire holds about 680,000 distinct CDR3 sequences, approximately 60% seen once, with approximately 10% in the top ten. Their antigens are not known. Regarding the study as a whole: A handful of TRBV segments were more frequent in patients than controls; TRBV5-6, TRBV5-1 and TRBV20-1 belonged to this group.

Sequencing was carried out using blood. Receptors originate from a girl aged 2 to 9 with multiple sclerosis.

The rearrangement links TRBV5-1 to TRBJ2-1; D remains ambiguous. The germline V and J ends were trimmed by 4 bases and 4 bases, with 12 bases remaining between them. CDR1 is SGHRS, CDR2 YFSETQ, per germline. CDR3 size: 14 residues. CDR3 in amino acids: CASSPKPPYNEQFF. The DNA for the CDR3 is TGCGCCAGCAGCCCCAAGCCTCCTTACAATGAGCAGTTCTTC.

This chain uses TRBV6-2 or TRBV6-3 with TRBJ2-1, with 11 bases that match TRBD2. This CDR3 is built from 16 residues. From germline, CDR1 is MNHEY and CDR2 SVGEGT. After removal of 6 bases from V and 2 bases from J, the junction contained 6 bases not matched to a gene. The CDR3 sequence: CASRLTSGGPYNEQFF. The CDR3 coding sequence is TGTGCCAGCAGACTTACTAGCGGGGGTCCCTACAATGAGCAGTTCTTC.

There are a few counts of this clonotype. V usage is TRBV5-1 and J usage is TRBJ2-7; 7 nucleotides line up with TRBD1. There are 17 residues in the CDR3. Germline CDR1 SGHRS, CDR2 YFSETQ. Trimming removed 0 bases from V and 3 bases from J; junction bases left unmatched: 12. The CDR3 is CASSLDWRGDSHYEQYF. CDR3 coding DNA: TGCGCCAGCAGCTTGGATTGGAGAGGGGACAGCCACTACGAGCAGTACTTC.

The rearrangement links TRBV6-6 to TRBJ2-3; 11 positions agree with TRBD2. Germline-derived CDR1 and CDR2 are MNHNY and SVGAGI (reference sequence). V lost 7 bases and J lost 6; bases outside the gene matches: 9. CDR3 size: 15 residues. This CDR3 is CASTLAGGPSDTQYF. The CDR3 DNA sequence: TGTGCCAGCACCCTAGCGGGGGGACCATCGGATACGCAGTATTTT.

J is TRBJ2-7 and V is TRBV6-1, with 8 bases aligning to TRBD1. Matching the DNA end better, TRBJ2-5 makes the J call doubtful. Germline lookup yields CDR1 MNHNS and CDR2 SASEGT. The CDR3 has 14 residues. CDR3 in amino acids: CASSPTGVKETQYF. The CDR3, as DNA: TGTGCCAGCAGCCCGACAGGGGTGAAAGAGACCCAGTACTTC.

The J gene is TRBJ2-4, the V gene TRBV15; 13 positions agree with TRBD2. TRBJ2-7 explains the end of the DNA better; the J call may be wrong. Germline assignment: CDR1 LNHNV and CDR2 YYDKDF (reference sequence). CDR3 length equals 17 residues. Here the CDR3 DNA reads TGTGCCACCAGCAGAGGTACAGGACTAGCGGGAGCCTACGAGCAGTACTTC. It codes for CATSRGTGLAGAYEQYF.

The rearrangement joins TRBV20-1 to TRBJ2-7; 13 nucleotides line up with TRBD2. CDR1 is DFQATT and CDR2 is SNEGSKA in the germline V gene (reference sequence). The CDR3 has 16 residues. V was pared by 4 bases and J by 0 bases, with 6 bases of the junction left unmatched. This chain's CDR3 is CSATGGTSGDSYEQYF. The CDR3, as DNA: TGCAGTGCTACAGGTGGGACTAGCGGGGACTCCTACGAGCAGTACTTC.

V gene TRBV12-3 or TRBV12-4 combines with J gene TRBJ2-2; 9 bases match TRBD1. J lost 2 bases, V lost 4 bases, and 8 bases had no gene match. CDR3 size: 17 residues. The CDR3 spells CASSWLRDRVNTGELFF. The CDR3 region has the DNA TGTGCCAGCAGTTGGCTCCGGGACAGGGTTAACACCGGGGAGCTGTTTTTT.

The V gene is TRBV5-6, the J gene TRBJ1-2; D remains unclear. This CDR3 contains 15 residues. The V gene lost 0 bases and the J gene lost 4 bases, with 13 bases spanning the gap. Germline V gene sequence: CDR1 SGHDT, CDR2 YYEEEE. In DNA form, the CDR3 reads TGTGCCAGCAGCTTGGCGTCAGGTGCTACCTATGGCTACACCTTC. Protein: CASSLASGATYGYTF.

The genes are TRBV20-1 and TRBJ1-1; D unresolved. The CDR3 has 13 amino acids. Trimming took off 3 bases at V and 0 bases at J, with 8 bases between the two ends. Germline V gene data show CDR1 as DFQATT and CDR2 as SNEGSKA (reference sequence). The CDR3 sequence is CSARPRMNTEAFF. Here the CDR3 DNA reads TGCAGTGCTAGGCCAAGAATGAACACTGAAGCTTTCTTT.

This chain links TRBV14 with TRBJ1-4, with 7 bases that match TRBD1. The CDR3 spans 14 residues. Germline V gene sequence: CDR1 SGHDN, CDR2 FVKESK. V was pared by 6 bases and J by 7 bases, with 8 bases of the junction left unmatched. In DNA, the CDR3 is TGTGCCAGCAGTCCCGGGACAGTTGGTGAAAAACTGTTTTTT. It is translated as CASSPGTVGEKLFF. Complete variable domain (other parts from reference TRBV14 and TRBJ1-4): EAGVTQFPSHSVIEKGQTVTLRCDPISGHDNLYWYRRVMGKEIKFLLHFVKESKQDESGMPNNRFLAERTGGTYSTLKVQPAELEDSGVYFCASSPGTVGEKLFFGSGTQLSVL.

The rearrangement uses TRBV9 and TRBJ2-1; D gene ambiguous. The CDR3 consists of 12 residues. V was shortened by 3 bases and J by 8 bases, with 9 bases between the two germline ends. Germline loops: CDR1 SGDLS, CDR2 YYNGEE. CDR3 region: CASSAGWDEQFF. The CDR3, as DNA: TGTGCCAGCAGCGCCGGTTGGGATGAGCAGTTCTTC.

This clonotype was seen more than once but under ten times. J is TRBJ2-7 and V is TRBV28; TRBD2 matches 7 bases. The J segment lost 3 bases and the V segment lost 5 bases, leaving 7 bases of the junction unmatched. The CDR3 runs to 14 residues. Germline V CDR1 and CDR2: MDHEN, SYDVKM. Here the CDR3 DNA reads TGTGCCAGCAGTCAGCTGACTAGCATCTACGAGCAGTACTTC. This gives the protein CASSQLTSIYEQYF.

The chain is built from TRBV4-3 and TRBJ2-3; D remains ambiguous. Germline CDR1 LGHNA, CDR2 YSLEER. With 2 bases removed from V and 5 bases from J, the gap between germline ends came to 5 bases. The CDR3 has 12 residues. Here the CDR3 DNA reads TGCGCCAGCAGCCAAACGCTAGATACGCAGTATTTT. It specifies CASSQTLDTQYF.

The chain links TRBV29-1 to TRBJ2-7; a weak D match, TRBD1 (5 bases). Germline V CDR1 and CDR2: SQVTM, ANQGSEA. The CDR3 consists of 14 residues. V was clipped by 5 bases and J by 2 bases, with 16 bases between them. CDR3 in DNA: TGCAGCGTTCTCTTTCAGGGTGGAACCTACGAGCAGTACTTC. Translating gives CSVLFQGGTYEQYF.

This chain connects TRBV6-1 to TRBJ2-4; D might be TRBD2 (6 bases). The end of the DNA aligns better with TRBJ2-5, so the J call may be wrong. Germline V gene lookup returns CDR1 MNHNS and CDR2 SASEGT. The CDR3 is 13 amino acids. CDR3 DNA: TGTGCCAGCAGTGCACTTGGGGGGGAGACCCAGTACTTC. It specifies CASSALGGETQYF.

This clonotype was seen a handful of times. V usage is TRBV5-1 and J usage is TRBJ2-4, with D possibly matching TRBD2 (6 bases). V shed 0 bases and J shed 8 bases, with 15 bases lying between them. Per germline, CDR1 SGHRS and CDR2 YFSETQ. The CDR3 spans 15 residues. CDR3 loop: CASSLAWSGADIQYF. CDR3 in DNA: TGCGCCAGCAGCTTGGCCTGGTCGGGAGCGGACATTCAGTACTTC. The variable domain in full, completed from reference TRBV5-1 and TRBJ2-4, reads KAGVTQTPRYLIKTRGQQVTLSCSPISGHRSVSWYQQTPGQGLQFLFEYFSETQRNKGNFPGRFSGRQFSNSRSEMNVSTLELGDSALYLCASSLAWSGADIQYFGAGTRLSVL.

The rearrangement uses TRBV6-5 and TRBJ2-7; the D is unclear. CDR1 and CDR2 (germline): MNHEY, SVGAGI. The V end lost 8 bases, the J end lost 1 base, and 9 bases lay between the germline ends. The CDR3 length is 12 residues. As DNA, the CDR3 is TGTGCCAGCGAGTCTAATTCCTACGAGCAGTACTTC. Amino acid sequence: CASESNSYEQYF.

In DNA, the CDR3 is TGTGCCAGCAGACTTCCGGGACGCCTCTATGGCTACACCTTC. Translating it yields CASRLPGRLYGYTF. The chain carries TRBV6-1 and TRBJ1-2, with D possibly being TRBD1 (5 bases). V was trimmed by 6 bases and J by 4 bases, leaving 15 bases between them. CDR1 is MNHNS, CDR2 SASEGT, per germline. The CDR3 consists of 14 residues.

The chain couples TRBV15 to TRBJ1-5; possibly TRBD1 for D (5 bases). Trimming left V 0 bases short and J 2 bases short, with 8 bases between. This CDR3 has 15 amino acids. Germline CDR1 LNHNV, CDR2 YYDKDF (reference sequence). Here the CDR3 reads CATSRDGAGNQPQHF. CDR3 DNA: TGTGCCACCAGCAGAGATGGGGCAGGCAATCAGCCCCAGCATTTT.

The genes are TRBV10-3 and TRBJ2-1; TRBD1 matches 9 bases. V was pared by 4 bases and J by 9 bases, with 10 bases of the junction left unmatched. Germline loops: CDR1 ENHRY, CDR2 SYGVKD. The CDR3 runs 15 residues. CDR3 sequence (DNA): TGTGCCATCAGTGCCACAGGGGGCGGCTCAGGTGAGCAGTTCTTC. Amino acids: CAISATGGGSGEQFF.

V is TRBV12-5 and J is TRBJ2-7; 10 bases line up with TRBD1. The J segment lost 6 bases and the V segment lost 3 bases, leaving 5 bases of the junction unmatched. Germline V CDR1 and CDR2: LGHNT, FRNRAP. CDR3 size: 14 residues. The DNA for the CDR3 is TGTGCTAGTGGTTTCGGGACAGGGGTGGGCGAGCAGTACTTC. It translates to CASGFGTGVGEQYF. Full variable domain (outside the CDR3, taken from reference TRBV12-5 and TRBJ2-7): DARVTQTPRHKVTEMGQEVTMRCQPILGHNTVFWYRQTMMQGLELLAYFRNRAPLDDSGMPKDRFSAEMPDATLATLKIQPSEPRDSAVYFCASGFGTGVGEQYFGPGTRLTVT.

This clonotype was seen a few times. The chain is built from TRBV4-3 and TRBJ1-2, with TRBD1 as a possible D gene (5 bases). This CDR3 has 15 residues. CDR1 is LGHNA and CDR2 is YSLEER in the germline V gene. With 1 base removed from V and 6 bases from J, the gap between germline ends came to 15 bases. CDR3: CASSQVLGGENGYTF. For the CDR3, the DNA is TGCGCCAGCAGCCAAGTATTAGGAGGGGAGAATGGCTACACCTTC.

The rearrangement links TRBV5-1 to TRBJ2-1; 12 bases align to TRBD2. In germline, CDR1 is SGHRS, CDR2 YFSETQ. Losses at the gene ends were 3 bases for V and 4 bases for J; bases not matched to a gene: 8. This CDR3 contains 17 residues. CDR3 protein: CASSSGLAGRVYNEQFF. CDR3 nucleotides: TGCGCCAGCAGCTCAGGACTAGCGGGACGCGTGTACAATGAGCAGTTCTTC.

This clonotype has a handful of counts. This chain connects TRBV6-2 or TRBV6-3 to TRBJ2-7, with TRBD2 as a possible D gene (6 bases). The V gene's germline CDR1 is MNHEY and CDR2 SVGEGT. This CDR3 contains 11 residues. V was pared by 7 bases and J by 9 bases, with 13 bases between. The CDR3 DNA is TGTGCCAGCACCAGCGGGTCGTGGCAGTACTTC. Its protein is CASTSGSWQYF.

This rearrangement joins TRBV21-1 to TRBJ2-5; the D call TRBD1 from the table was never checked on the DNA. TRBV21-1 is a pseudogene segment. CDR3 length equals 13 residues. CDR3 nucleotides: TGTGCCAGCAGCAGCAAGGGGAGAGAGACCCAGTACTTC. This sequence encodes CASSSKGRETQYF.

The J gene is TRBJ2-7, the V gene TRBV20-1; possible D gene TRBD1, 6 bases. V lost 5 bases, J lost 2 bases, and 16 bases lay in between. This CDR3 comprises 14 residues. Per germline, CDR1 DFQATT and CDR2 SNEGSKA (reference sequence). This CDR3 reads CSAGDTGFAYEQYF. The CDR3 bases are TGCAGTGCTGGGGATACAGGGTTCGCCTACGAGCAGTACTTC.

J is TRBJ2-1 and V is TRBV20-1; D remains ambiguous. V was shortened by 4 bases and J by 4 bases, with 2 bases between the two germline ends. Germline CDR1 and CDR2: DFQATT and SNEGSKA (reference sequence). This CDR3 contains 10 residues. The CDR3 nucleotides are TGCAGTGCTATGTACAATGAGCAGTTCTTC. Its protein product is CSAMYNEQFF.

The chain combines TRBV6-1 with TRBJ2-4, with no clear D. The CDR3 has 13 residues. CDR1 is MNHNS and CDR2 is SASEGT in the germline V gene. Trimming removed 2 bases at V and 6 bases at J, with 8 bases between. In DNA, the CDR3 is TGTGCCAGCAGTGAACAGGCCTCAAACATTCAGTACTTC. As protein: CASSEQASNIQYF.

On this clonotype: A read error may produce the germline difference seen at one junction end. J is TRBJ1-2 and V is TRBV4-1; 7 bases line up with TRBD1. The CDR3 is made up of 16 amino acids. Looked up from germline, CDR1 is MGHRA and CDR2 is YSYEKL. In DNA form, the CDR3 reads TGCGCCAGCAGCCCAGGCTACGGGACAGCATCTCAGGGCTGCACCTTC. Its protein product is CASSPGYGTASQGCTF.

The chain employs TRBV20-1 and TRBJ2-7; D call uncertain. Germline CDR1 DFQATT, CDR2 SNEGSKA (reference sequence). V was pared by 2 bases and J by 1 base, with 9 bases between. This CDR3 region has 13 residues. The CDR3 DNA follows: TGCAGTGCTAGACAAGCTACGTCCTACGAGCAGTACTTC. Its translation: CSARQATSYEQYF.

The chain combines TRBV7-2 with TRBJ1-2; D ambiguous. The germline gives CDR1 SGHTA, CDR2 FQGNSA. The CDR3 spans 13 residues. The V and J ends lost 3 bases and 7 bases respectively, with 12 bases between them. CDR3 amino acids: CASSFSTEGGYTF. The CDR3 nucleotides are TGTGCCAGCAGCTTCTCTACAGAAGGTGGCTACACCTTC.